This T cell receptor beta chain was profiled in a study of T cell changes during pregnancy in multiple sclerosis. The V gene end was trimmed by 4 bases and the J gene end by 6 bases; junction bases not matched to a gene: 9. CDR1 is PRHDT, CDR2 FYEKMQ, per germline (reference sequence). The CDR3 totals 15 residues. Profiled with immunoSEQ multiplex PCR; TCRdb holds only in-frame clones, not every one. The top ten clones hold roughly 1.4% of a sample with about 81,000 clones, around 93% of them seen once. The V call is TRBV13, the J call TRBJ2-1; TRBD2 matches 7 bases. The clonotype comes from a female donor in good health, enrolled as a control in a pregnancy study. Sequences were derived from peripheral blood, sampled in the third trimester of pregnancy. CDR3 region: CASSSLGEGLNEQFF. DNA for the CDR3: TGTGCCAGCAGCTCCCTGGGGGAGGGCCTCAATGAGCAGTTCTTC.